These 26 T cell receptor beta chains came from one sample sequenced in a study of chemoradiotherapy in HPV16-positive cancers (dated by TCRdb to 2021 to 2024). The library was generated by the immunoSEQ multiplex PCR assay. TCRdb re-hosts the immuneACCESS table, in-frame sequences only. Its copies lack some clones; in the studies checked, an unresolved V gene accounts for under half of them, and the cause for the rest is not known. A total of about 53,000 clones appear in this sample, around nine tenths of them only once. Clones ranked in the top ten supply less than 3.5% of the sample. Sample: blood, taken from a patient who underwent chemoradiotherapy. These receptors originate from a human donor with HPV-associated anogenital cancer.

The chain recombines TRBV7-2 with TRBJ1-5; 8 bases line up with TRBD1. V trimming: 3 bases; J trimming: 4 bases; junction bases outside the gene matches: 5. This CDR3 is 15 amino acids long. CDR1 and CDR2 (germline): SGHTA, FQGNSA. CDR3 residues: CASSFGQGNNQPQHF. Here the CDR3 DNA reads TGTGCCAGCAGCTTCGGACAGGGTAATAATCAGCCCCAGCATTTT.

This chain links TRBV4-1 with TRBJ2-6; TRBD2 is a possible D gene (6 bases). From germline, CDR1 is MGHRA and CDR2 YSYEKL. CDR3 length: 16 residues. V was trimmed by 1 base and J by 4 bases, leaving 11 bases between them. In nucleotides, the CDR3 is TGCGCCAGCAGCCAAGTTCGGGACTCGGGGGCCAACGTCCTGACTTTC. Translated, it gives CASSQVRDSGANVLTF.

The chain couples TRBV19 to TRBJ2-5; weak D call: TRBD1 (6 bases). The CDR3 consists of 16 residues. V gave up 5 bases and J gave up 5 bases, with 21 bases separating them. The germline CDR1 and CDR2 sequences are LNHDA and SQIVND (reference sequence). Written as DNA, the CDR3 is TGTGCCAGTAGTCCTCAGGGGTGGGACGGCGGGGAGACCCAGTACTTC. Amino acids: CASSPQGWDGGETQYF.

The gene calls are TRBV9 and TRBJ1-4; TRBD1 aligns across 8 bases. J gave up 4 bases and V 4 bases, and 12 bases lay outside the gene matches. CDR3 length equals 17 residues. Germline V lookup: CDR1 SGDLS, CDR2 YYNGEE. CDR3 nucleotide sequence: TGTGCCAGCAGCTCGAACCGCGTACAGGGGGATAATGAAAAACTGTTTTTT. As protein: CASSSNRVQGDNEKLFF.

CDR3 amino acids: CASSSTYGTGSREQYF. CDR3 nucleotides: TGTGCCAGCAGTTCAACTTACGGTACAGGGTCTCGGGAGCAGTACTTC. The gene calls are TRBV6-6 and TRBJ2-7, with a weak D call TRBD1 (6 bases). Trimming shortened V by 4 bases and J by 7 bases, and 23 bases separated the two germline ends. Germline V gives CDR1 MNHNY, CDR2 SVGAGI (reference sequence). The CDR3 is 16 amino acids.

The gene calls are TRBV7-2 and TRBJ2-2; maybe TRBD2 (7 bases). V lost 3 bases to trimming and J lost 5 bases, with 10 bases between them. The CDR3 consists of 14 residues. The germline V gene encodes CDR1 SGHTA and CDR2 FQGNSA. The CDR3 DNA is TGTGCCAGCAGCTTGGGAGGGGGAACCGGGGAGCTGTTTTTT. This translates into CASSLGGGTGELFF.

This clone came up a few times. The V gene is TRBV18, the J gene TRBJ2-7; no clear D. The CDR3 sequence is 16 residues long. The germline V gene encodes CDR1 KGHSH and CDR2 LQKENI. V dropped 5 bases and J dropped 5 bases, with 22 bases sitting between them. CDR3 region: CASSSSGQPFGNEQYF. The DNA of the CDR3 is TGTGCCAGCTCAAGTTCGGGCCAGCCCTTTGGGAACGAGCAGTACTTC.

J is TRBJ1-1 and V is TRBV19, with 7 nucleotides matching TRBD1. This CDR3 has 15 residues. V shed 2 bases, J shed 4 bases, and the junction held 7 bases outside the gene matches. Germline CDR1 reads LNHDA; CDR2 reads SQIVND (reference sequence). The CDR3 DNA sequence: TGTGCCAGTAGTATAAAGACAGGGTTTGGCACTGAAGCTTTCTTT. The encoded protein is CASSIKTGFGTEAFF.

The V call is TRBV5-1, the J call TRBJ1-6; weak D call: TRBD1 (5 bases). Trimming took 7 bases from V and 7 from J, leaving 18 bases between them. The CDR3 contains 15 residues. Germline assignment: CDR1 SGHRS and CDR2 YFSETQ. The CDR3: CASRPTGEGNSPLHF. The DNA of the CDR3 is TGCGCCAGCCGTCCGACGGGGGAGGGGAATTCACCCCTCCACTTT.

The chain carries TRBV18 and TRBJ2-1; maybe TRBD2 (7 bases). Germline V gene data show CDR1 as KGHSH and CDR2 as LQKENI. The germline V and J ends were trimmed by 3 bases and 6 bases, with 18 bases remaining between them. The CDR3 runs to 16 residues. CDR3 bases: TGTGCCAGCTCACCGACCGGACTAGGGGGGGTCAATGAGCAGTTCTTC. It encodes CASSPTGLGGVNEQFF.

The chain has TRBV7-6 and TRBJ1-5; unclear D gene. This CDR3 has 13 residues. The V gene's germline CDR1 is SGHVS and CDR2 FNYEAQ. Trimming removed 5 bases from V and 4 bases from J, with 9 bases in between. The DNA for the CDR3 is TGTGCCAGCAGCCCCGACTGGAATCAGCCCCAGCATTTT. Amino acids: CASSPDWNQPQHF.

V and J are TRBV18 and TRBJ1-2, with unresolved D. The V and J ends lost 2 bases and 1 base respectively, with 8 bases between them. Germline V gene sequence: CDR1 KGHSH, CDR2 LQKENI. The CDR3 loop spans 14 amino acids. CDR3 region: CASSPREFNYGYTF. CDR3 nucleotide sequence: TGTGCCAGCTCACCAAGGGAGTTTAACTATGGCTACACCTTC.

The rearrangement joins TRBV11-3 to TRBJ2-7; 13 nucleotides match TRBD2. V was pared by 2 bases and J by 3 bases, with 4 bases of the junction left unmatched. Germline V CDR1 and CDR2: SGHNT, YENEEA. The length of the CDR3 is 16 residues. This CDR3 is CASSLRGTSGNYEQYF. In DNA, the CDR3 is TGTGCCAGCAGCTTACGGGGGACTAGCGGGAACTACGAGCAGTACTTC.

The CDR3 DNA is TGTGCCAGTAATAGAAGCAATCAGCCCCAGCATTTT. Translating it yields CASNRSNQPQHF. The V and J genes are TRBV19 and TRBJ1-5; D uncertain. There are 12 residues in the CDR3. The V end was cut by 7 bases, the J end by 1 base, with 5 bases between. Per the germline V gene, CDR1 is LNHDA and CDR2 is SQIVND (reference sequence).

This chain uses TRBV25-1 with TRBJ2-5, with 8 bases matching TRBD1. Per the germline V gene, CDR1 is MGHDK and CDR2 is SYGVNS. CDR3 length: 15 residues. J lost 3 bases, V lost 3 bases, and 6 bases had no gene match. The CDR3 region is CASSDLGQGEETQYF. DNA for the CDR3: TGTGCCAGCAGTGACCTCGGACAGGGAGAAGAGACCCAGTACTTC.

The chain employs TRBV19 and TRBJ2-1, with D perhaps TRBD2 (5 bases). V gave up 5 bases and J gave up 2 bases, with 13 bases separating them. This CDR3 spans 15 amino acids. The germline CDR1 and CDR2 sequences are LNHDA and SQIVND (reference sequence). CDR3 amino acids: CASSVIAQTYNEQFF. In DNA, the CDR3 is TGTGCCAGTAGTGTGATAGCGCAAACCTACAATGAGCAGTTCTTC.

The chain combines TRBV6-1 with TRBJ2-3; D perhaps matches TRBD1 (6 bases). Trimming removed 1 base at V and 3 bases at J, with 14 bases between. The CDR3 runs to 16 residues. The germline V gene has CDR1 MNHNS and CDR2 SASEGT. The CDR3 DNA follows: TGTGCCAGCAGTGAAGTGTGGGGGCGCAGGACAGATACGCAGTATTTT. It codes for CASSEVWGRRTDTQYF.

CDR3 nucleotides: TGTGCCAGCAGCATAGGGGCCACTGAAGCTTTCTTT. It is translated as CASSIGATEAFF. The V gene is TRBV5-6, the J gene TRBJ1-1, with D possibly matching TRBD1 (5 bases). V was trimmed by 4 bases and J by 4 bases, leaving 8 bases between them. The germline V gene has CDR1 SGHDT and CDR2 YYEEEE. There are 12 residues in the CDR3.

The chain has TRBV9 and TRBJ2-3; D remains unclear. The germline CDR1 and CDR2 sequences are SGDLS and YYNGEE. V lost 2 bases and J lost 1, with 11 bases in between. The CDR3 is 15 amino acids. CDR3 residues: CASSVKGSRTDTQYF. The CDR3 DNA sequence: TGTGCCAGCAGCGTTAAAGGCAGCCGCACAGATACGCAGTATTTT.

V gene TRBV7-2 combines with J gene TRBJ2-6; the D gene could be TRBD1 or TRBD2 (5 bases each). CDR1 is SGHTA, CDR2 FQGNSA, per germline. This CDR3 spans 15 amino acids. V shed 5 bases and J shed 1 base, with 9 bases lying between them. CDR3 amino acids: CASSRRESGANVLTF. CDR3 sequence (DNA): TGTGCCAGCAGCCGCAGGGAGTCTGGGGCCAACGTCCTGACTTTC.

The chain carries TRBV7-6 and TRBJ2-1; perhaps TRBD1 as D (6 bases). The germline V gene encodes CDR1 SGHVS and CDR2 FNYEAQ. The CDR3 contains 17 residues. Trimming left V 5 bases short and J 0 bases short, with 17 bases between. The CDR3 spells CASSPYRVKTSYNEQFF. In DNA, the CDR3 is TGTGCCAGCAGCCCCTACAGGGTAAAGACCTCCTACAATGAGCAGTTCTTC.

The J gene is TRBJ1-2, the V gene TRBV6-1, with 7 bases fitting TRBD1. The CDR3 consists of 13 residues. Germline loops: CDR1 MNHNS, CDR2 SASEGT. Trimming cost V 4 bases and J 8 bases; bases outside gene matches: 7. CDR3 nucleotides: TGTGCCAGCAGTGTAACAGGGGAGGCGGGCTACACCTTC. Amino acids: CASSVTGEAGYTF.

V and J are TRBV10-3 and TRBJ1-1; a weak D match, TRBD1 (5 bases). V lost 2 bases and J lost 0, with 10 bases in between. Germline CDR1 reads ENHRY; CDR2 reads SYGVKD. This CDR3 region has 15 residues. As DNA, the CDR3 is TGTGCCATCAGTGAGCTCGGGGCCCTGAACACTGAAGCTTTCTTT. Amino acid sequence: CAISELGALNTEAFF.

Only one count was recorded for this clone. The rearrangement uses TRBV25-1 and TRBJ2-7; D is unclear. The CDR3 sequence is 12 residues long. Germline assignment: CDR1 MGHDK and CDR2 SYGVNS. The V end lost 4 bases, the J end lost 3 bases, and 7 bases lay between the germline ends. The DNA for the CDR3 is TGTGCCAGCAGTGCCCAATTCTACGAGCAGTACTTC. Translating it yields CASSAQFYEQYF.

This clone was detected a few times. The V gene is TRBV30, the J gene TRBJ2-1, with D perhaps given as TRBD1 or TRBD2 (6 bases each). Germline V CDR1 and CDR2: GTSNPN, SVGIG (reference sequence). The CDR3 is made up of 15 amino acids. Trimming pared 3 bases from V and 4 bases from J, leaving 16 bases between. The CDR3 coding sequence is TGTGCCTGGAGGAAGGAGGGGGGCAGGTACAATGAGCAGTTCTTC. It yields the protein CAWRKEGGRYNEQFF.

This rearrangement joins TRBV5-1 to TRBJ1-1; D gene ambiguous. Per the germline V gene, CDR1 is SGHRS and CDR2 is YFSETQ. Trimming shortened V by 2 bases and J by 1 base, and 6 bases separated the two germline ends. The CDR3 covers 13 residues. The CDR3: CASSLKANTEAFF. CDR3 in DNA: TGCGCCAGCAGCTTAAAAGCGAACACTGAAGCTTTCTTT.